Presented here are 29 T cell receptor beta chains from one specimen sequenced in a study of T cell changes during pregnancy in multiple sclerosis. Only in-frame clones appear in the TCRdb table, and some are missing; sequencing was by immunoSEQ multiplex PCR. This sample carries roughly 50,000 clones, 92% of them seen once, and the ten largest clones take 0.39%. This material consisted of CD4+ T cells from peripheral blood mononuclear cells, taken after pregnancy. Receptors were obtained from a female donor with multiple sclerosis, enrolled in a pregnancy study.

In this sample, this clone turned up once. The chain joins TRBV9 to TRBJ2-2, with D possibly being TRBD2 (5 bases). From germline, CDR1 is SGDLS and CDR2 YYNGEE. The CDR3 extends over 15 amino acids. Trimming removed 3 bases at V and 3 bases at J, with 12 bases between. CDR3 nucleotides: TGTGCCAGCAGCGCTAAAGGACTCCACACCGGGGAGCTGTTTTTT. Protein sequence: CASSAKGLHTGELFF.

The V call is TRBV5-1, the J call TRBJ2-3; 9 bases are shared with TRBD2. Unmatched junction bases numbered 5, after V lost 4 bases and J lost 2 bases. This CDR3 is 15 amino acids long. Looked up from germline, CDR1 is SGHRS and CDR2 is YFSETQ. CDR3 region: CASSKWTSDTDTQYF. The CDR3 coding sequence is TGCGCCAGCAGCAAATGGACTAGCGACACAGATACGCAGTATTTT.

This clone was detected once. The V gene is TRBV5-1, the J gene TRBJ2-5; the D gene is possibly TRBD2 (7 bases). V was trimmed by 0 bases and J by 7 bases, leaving 16 bases between them. Germline V gene data show CDR1 as SGHRS and CDR2 as YFSETQ. The CDR3 has 15 amino acids. CDR3 loop: CASSLGAAGAGTQYF. CDR3 DNA sequence: TGCGCCAGCAGCTTGGGAGCGGCGGGGGCAGGGACCCAGTACTTC.

The chain is built from TRBV4-2 and TRBJ1-2; possibly TRBD1 for D (5 bases). V was pared by 0 bases and J by 6 bases, with 20 bases between. This CDR3 has 17 amino acids. Germline-derived CDR1 and CDR2 are LGHNA and YNFKEQ. The CDR3 loop is CASSQDSLRGAVHGYTF. Written as DNA, the CDR3 is TGTGCCAGCAGCCAAGATAGCTTGCGGGGCGCTGTGCATGGCTACACCTTC.

This sequence joins TRBV14 and TRBJ1-3; D gene unclear. The CDR3 length is 15 residues. Per the germline V gene, CDR1 is SGHDN and CDR2 is FVKESK. V gave up 1 base and J gave up 0 bases, with 7 bases separating them. Here the CDR3 reads CASSQVRSSGNTIYF. CDR3 nucleotides: TGTGCCAGCAGCCAAGTGAGGAGCTCTGGAAACACCATATATTTT.

The chain is built from TRBV19 and TRBJ1-2; 8 bases line up with TRBD1. The CDR3 sequence is 15 residues long. Germline V gene lookup returns CDR1 LNHDA and CDR2 SQIVND (reference sequence). With V trimmed by 5 bases and J by 4 bases, 9 bases remained unmatched. The DNA for the CDR3 is TGTGCCAGTAGTCAACAGGGGGTTCCCTTCTATGGCTACACCTTC. Residues: CASSQQGVPFYGYTF.

The V gene is TRBV9, the J gene TRBJ1-1; unclear D gene. Germline loops: CDR1 SGDLS, CDR2 YYNGEE. This CDR3 region has 13 residues. Between the trimmed V and J ends, which lost 1 base and 11 bases, there was a span of 15 bases. For the CDR3, the DNA is TGTGCCAGCAGCGTAAACCCCGGAGGCGAGGCTTTCTTT. This encodes CASSVNPGGEAFF.

The CDR3 reads CASLIGTGFTGELFF. The CDR3 DNA is TGTGCTAGTTTAATCGGGACAGGGTTCACCGGGGAGCTGTTTTTT. V usage is TRBV12-5 and J usage is TRBJ2-2; 9 nucleotides agree with TRBD1. The junction had 8 bases not matched to a gene; V was cut back by 8 bases and J by 4 bases. This CDR3 is 15 amino acids long. Germline assignment: CDR1 LGHNT and CDR2 FRNRAP. Based on the CDR3 plus reference TRBV12-5 and TRBJ2-2, the full variable domain is DARVTQTPRHKVTEMGQEVTMRCQPILGHNTVFWYRQTMMQGLELLAYFRNRAPLDDSGMPKDRFSAEMPDATLATLKIQPSEPRDSAVYFCASLIGTGFTGELFFGEGSRLTVL.

The chain couples TRBV7-2 to TRBJ1-1; possibly TRBD1 for D (5 bases). Germline-derived CDR1 and CDR2 are SGHTA and FQGNSA. Between the trimmed V and J ends, which lost 3 bases and 1 base, there was a span of 15 bases. The CDR3 length is 16 residues. The CDR3 protein is CASSFGRGGPNTEAFF. CDR3 in DNA: TGTGCCAGCAGCTTCGGAAGGGGTGGCCCGAACACTGAAGCTTTCTTT.

CDR3 sequence reads: CASTETGTQYF. As DNA, the CDR3 is TGTGCCAGCACCGAGACGGGGACCCAGTACTTC. The gene calls are TRBV7-8 and TRBJ2-5; no firm D call. In germline, CDR1 is SGHVS, CDR2 FQNEAQ. The CDR3 is made up of 11 amino acids. The V and J ends lost 7 bases and 7 bases respectively, with 10 bases between them. The full variable domain, with the rest looked up from reference TRBV7-8 and TRBJ2-5, is GAGVSQSPRYKVAKRGQDVALRCDPISGHVSLFWYQQALGQGPEFLTYFQNEAQLDKSGLPSDRFFAERPEGSVSTLKIQRTQQEDSAVYLCASTETGTQYFGPGTRLLVL.

The rearrangement joins TRBV9 to TRBJ2-1; 11 bases map to TRBD2. The germline CDR1 and CDR2 sequences are SGDLS and YYNGEE. Losses at the gene ends were 4 bases for V and 1 base for J; bases not matched to a gene: 7. The length of the CDR3 is 17 residues. The CDR3 sequence: CASSPQLAGGSYNEQFF. In DNA form, the CDR3 reads TGTGCCAGCAGCCCCCAGCTAGCGGGAGGTTCCTACAATGAGCAGTTCTTC.

The V call is TRBV9, the J call TRBJ1-3; 7 nucleotides match TRBD1. V gave up 3 bases and J gave up 1 base; unmatched junction bases: 10. The CDR3 runs to 17 residues. Looked up from germline, CDR1 is SGDLS and CDR2 is YYNGEE. Here the CDR3 DNA reads TGTGCCAGCAGCGGTGACATACAGGGGCCGTCTGGAAACACCATATATTTT. It encodes CASSGDIQGPSGNTIYF.

This chain joins TRBV6-1 and TRBJ2-2, with 7 bases fitting TRBD1. The CDR3 length is 15 residues. V lost 7 bases to trimming and J lost 4 bases; unmatched junction nucleotides: 9. Germline assignment: CDR1 MNHNS and CDR2 SASEGT. The CDR3 DNA is TGTGCCAGCATAGCCAACAGGGGTGTCACCGGGGAGCTGTTTTTT. Translation gives CASIANRGVTGELFF.

This rearrangement joins TRBV4-1 to TRBJ2-3; D is unclear. V gave up 3 bases and J gave up 6 bases, with 16 bases separating them. Germline loops: CDR1 MGHRA, CDR2 YSYEKL. The CDR3 is made up of 15 amino acids. DNA for the CDR3: TGCGCCAGCAGCCAGGTCGATAACGTCCGGGATACGCAGTATTTT. Protein sequence: CASSQVDNVRDTQYF.

The chain is built from TRBV18 and TRBJ2-1, with no clear D. V was shortened by 2 bases and J by 9 bases, with 14 bases between the two germline ends. The CDR3 totals 14 residues. Germline assignment: CDR1 KGHSH and CDR2 LQKENI. CDR3 amino acids: CASSPVTLLSEQFF. The CDR3 DNA is TGTGCCAGCTCACCAGTAACTCTATTGTCTGAGCAGTTCTTC.

A single count supports this clone. The chain carries TRBV27 and TRBJ2-5; 9 nucleotides agree with TRBD2. The germline V gene has CDR1 MNHEY and CDR2 SMNVEV (reference sequence). CDR3 length: 16 residues. The V and J ends lost 0 bases and 5 bases, in that order; junction bases with no gene match: 7. The CDR3, as DNA: TGTGCCAGCAGTTTATCGGGCGGGAGGGCCCGGGAGACCCAGTACTTC. This encodes CASSLSGGRARETQYF.

With respect to this clone: The same CDR3 also results from other DNA sequences found in this sample. CDR3 bases: TGCAGCGTTGGTTACAGGGCCACTGAAGCTTTCTTT. Protein: CSVGYRATEAFF. The chain employs TRBV29-1 and TRBJ1-1, with a tentative D call TRBD1 (6 bases). V lost 4 bases, J lost 4 bases, and 10 bases lay in between. Germline V gene sequence: CDR1 SQVTM, CDR2 ANQGSEA. The length of the CDR3 is 12 residues.

V usage is TRBV28 and J usage is TRBJ2-2; D remains unclear. The CDR3 runs to 15 residues. Germline CDR1 MDHEN, CDR2 SYDVKM. The V end was cut by 3 bases, the J end by 6 bases, with 14 bases between. The CDR3 DNA sequence: TGTGCCAGCAGTTTTTTGGGCTGGTTGCCCGGGGAGCTGTTTTTT. Translating it yields CASSFLGWLPGELFF.

The chain joins TRBV7-9 to TRBJ1-1, with a weak D call TRBD1 (6 bases). Trimming shortened V by 6 bases and J by 11 bases, and 19 bases separated the two germline ends. This CDR3 has 13 residues. Per germline, CDR1 SEHNR and CDR2 FQNEAQ (reference sequence). The CDR3 region has the DNA TGTGCCAGCAGAAACACAGGGTCGGTAGGGGCTTTCTTT. Translating gives CASRNTGSVGAFF.

This clone was recorded once. The gene calls are TRBV28 and TRBJ1-3; TRBD1 is a possible D gene (6 bases). Germline V gene lookup returns CDR1 MDHEN and CDR2 SYDVKM. The CDR3 spans 16 residues. V lost 5 bases to trimming and J lost 4 bases, with 18 bases between them. CDR3 amino acids: CASSPRGGTGGNTIYF. In nucleotides, the CDR3 is TGTGCCAGCAGTCCCAGAGGGGGTACAGGCGGAAACACCATATATTTT.

CDR3 sequence (DNA): TGTGCCAGCAGCCCGGGGGCAGGGGGCTTCGGCGGGGAGAGGCCCCAGCATTTT. Amino acids: CASSPGAGGFGGERPQHF. The rearrangement joins TRBV7-9 to TRBJ1-5; 8 nucleotides line up with TRBD1. CDR1 SEHNR and CDR2 FQNEAQ come from the germline V gene (reference sequence). V dropped 5 bases and J dropped 9; count of bases not matched to a gene: 21. There are 18 residues in the CDR3.

The V gene is TRBV6-5, the J gene TRBJ1-5, with TRBD1 as a possible D gene (5 bases). The CDR3 is made up of 15 amino acids. The V end lost 4 bases, the J end lost 2 bases, and 12 bases lay between the germline ends. Germline lookup yields CDR1 MNHEY and CDR2 SVGAGI. The CDR3: CASSSGRGRNQPQHF. The CDR3 nucleotides read TGTGCCAGCAGTTCAGGTAGGGGTCGCAATCAGCCCCAGCATTTT.

This chain uses TRBV5-4 with TRBJ2-1; D possibly corresponds to TRBD2 (5 bases). Germline CDR1 and CDR2: SGHNT and YYREEE (reference sequence). The CDR3 covers 14 residues. With 2 bases removed from V and 6 bases from J, the gap between germline ends came to 12 bases. CDR3 sequence: CASSFWGEGNEQFF. The CDR3 coding sequence is TGTGCCAGCAGCTTTTGGGGAGAGGGCAATGAGCAGTTCTTC.

This chain links TRBV5-1 with TRBJ2-3; D ambiguous. In germline, CDR1 is SGHRS, CDR2 YFSETQ. This CDR3 is 14 amino acids long. Trimming left V 0 bases short and J 2 bases short, with 7 bases between. CDR3 amino acids: CASSLEPDTDTQYF. The CDR3 DNA sequence: TGCGCCAGCAGCTTGGAGCCTGACACAGATACGCAGTATTTT.

This clone appeared a single time. The J gene is TRBJ1-5, the V gene TRBV6-1; 7 bases line up with TRBD1. The V gene's germline CDR1 is MNHNS and CDR2 SASEGT. The CDR3 spans 17 residues. Trimming cost V 4 bases and J 4 bases; bases outside gene matches: 13. The CDR3 DNA follows: TGTGCCAGCAGTGGTGGGCGGGCAGGGGGTCGTAATCAGCCCCAGCATTTT. Encoded protein: CASSGGRAGGRNQPQHF.

The gene calls are TRBV5-1 and TRBJ2-1; 9 bases are a match to TRBD1. J lost 4 bases, V lost 5 bases, and 7 bases had no gene match. Germline CDR1 and CDR2: SGHRS and YFSETQ. The CDR3 spans 15 residues. The CDR3, as DNA: TGCGCCAGCAGGGCCGGGACAGGGCAATACAATGAGCAGTTCTTC. Translated, it gives CASRAGTGQYNEQFF.

This rearrangement joins TRBV5-1 to TRBJ2-1; TRBD2 aligns across 13 bases. Trimming cost V 5 bases and J 0 bases; bases outside gene matches: 8. The CDR3 has 18 amino acids. Per germline, CDR1 SGHRS and CDR2 YFSETQ. Here the CDR3 DNA reads TGCGCCAGCAGTTCGGGACTAGCGGGGCAAAGCTCCTACAATGAGCAGTTCTTC. Protein product: CASSSGLAGQSSYNEQFF.

The chain uses TRBV5-4 and TRBJ2-3; D remains unclear. Trimming pared 1 base from V and 0 bases from J, leaving 9 bases between. The CDR3 spans 15 residues. Germline V gene lookup returns CDR1 SGHNT and CDR2 YYREEE (reference sequence). The CDR3 sequence: CASSLPSVSTDTQYF. The CDR3, as DNA: TGTGCCAGCAGCTTGCCAAGCGTGAGCACAGATACGCAGTATTTT.

This clone was counted a single time. This chain links TRBV6-1 with TRBJ2-5; D is unclear. CDR1 and CDR2 (germline): MNHNS, SASEGT. This CDR3 has 13 residues. V lost 3 bases and J lost 1, with 6 bases in between. The CDR3 region has the DNA TGTGCCAGCAGTGACGGAGCCCAAGAGACCCAGTACTTC. Translation gives CASSDGAQETQYF.